Included here is one TCR beta chain sequence, with context. Its target is unknown. The data originate from a study of identifying expanded T cells in peripheral blood. Healthy donors had no documented immune events, such as infections, while sampled. Findings and caveats of the study: Roughly 1.1 clones differed between technical replicates, versus about 15 and 19 over time.

Trimming took 4 bases from V and 0 from J, leaving 11 bases between them. The CDR3 is 14 residues long. Germline V gene lookup returns CDR1 SGDLS and CDR2 YYNGEE. TCRdb keeps only in-frame clones here, not all; method: immunoSEQ multiplex PCR. The table lists 97,000 or so clones, 70% to 90% of them singletons. The sample was blood. The chain links TRBV9 to TRBJ2-7; D is possibly TRBD2 (6 bases). This TCR was recovered from a person aged 18-70 years in good health. CDR3 sequence: CASSPPGSSYEQYF. CDR3 coding DNA: TGTGCCAGCAGCCCCCCCGGGAGCTCCTACGAGCAGTACTTC.